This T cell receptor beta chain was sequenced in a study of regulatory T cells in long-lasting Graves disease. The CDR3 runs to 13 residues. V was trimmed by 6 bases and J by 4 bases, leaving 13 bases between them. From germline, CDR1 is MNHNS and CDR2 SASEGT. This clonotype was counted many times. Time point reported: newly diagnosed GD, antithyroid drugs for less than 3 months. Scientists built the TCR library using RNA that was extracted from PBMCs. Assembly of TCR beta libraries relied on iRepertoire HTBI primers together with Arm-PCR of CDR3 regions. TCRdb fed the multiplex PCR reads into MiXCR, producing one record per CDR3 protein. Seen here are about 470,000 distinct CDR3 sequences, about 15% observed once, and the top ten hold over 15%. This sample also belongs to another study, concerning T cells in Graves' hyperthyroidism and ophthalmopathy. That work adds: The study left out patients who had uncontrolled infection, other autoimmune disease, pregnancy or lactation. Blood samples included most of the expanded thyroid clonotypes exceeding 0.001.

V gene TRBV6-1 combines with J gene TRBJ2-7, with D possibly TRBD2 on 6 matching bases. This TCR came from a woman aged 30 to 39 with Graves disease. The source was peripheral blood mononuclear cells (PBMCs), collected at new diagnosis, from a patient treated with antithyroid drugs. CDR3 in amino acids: CASRTQGGYEQYF. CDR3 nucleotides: TGTGCCAGCAGGACTCAAGGAGGGTACGAGCAGTACTTC.